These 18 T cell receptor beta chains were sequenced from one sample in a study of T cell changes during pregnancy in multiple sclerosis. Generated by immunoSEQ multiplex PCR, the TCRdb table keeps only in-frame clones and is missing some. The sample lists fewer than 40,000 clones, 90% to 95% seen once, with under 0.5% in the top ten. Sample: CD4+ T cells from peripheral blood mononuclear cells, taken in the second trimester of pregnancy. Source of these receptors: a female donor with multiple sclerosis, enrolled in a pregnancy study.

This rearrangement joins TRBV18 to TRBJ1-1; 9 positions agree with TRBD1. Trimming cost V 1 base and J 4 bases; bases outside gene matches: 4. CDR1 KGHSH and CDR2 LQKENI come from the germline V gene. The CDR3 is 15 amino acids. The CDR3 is CASSPRDRAGTEAFF. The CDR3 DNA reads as TGTGCCAGCTCACCACGGGACAGGGCTGGCACTGAAGCTTTCTTT. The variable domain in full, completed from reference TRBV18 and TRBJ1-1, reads NAGVMQNPRHLVRRRGQEARLRCSPMKGHSHVYWYRQLPEEGLKFMVYLQKENIIDESGMPKERFSAEFPKEGPSILRIQQVVRGDSAAYFCASSPRDRAGTEAFFGQGTRLTVV.

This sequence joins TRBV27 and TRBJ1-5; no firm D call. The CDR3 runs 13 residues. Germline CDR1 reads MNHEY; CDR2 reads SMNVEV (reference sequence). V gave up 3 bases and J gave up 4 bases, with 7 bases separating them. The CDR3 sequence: CASSFAENQPQHF. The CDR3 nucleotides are TGTGCCAGCAGTTTTGCGGAGAATCAGCCCCAGCATTTT.

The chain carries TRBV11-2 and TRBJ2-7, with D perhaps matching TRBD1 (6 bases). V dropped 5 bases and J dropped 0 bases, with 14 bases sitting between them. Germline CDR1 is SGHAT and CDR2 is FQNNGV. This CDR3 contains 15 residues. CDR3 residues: CASSAHRDISYEQYF. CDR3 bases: TGTGCCAGCAGCGCACACCGGGACATCTCCTACGAGCAGTACTTC.

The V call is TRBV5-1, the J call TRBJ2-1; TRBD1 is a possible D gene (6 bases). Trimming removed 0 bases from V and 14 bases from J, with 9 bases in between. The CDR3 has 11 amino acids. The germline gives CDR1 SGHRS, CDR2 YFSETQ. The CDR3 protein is CASSLGGQEFF. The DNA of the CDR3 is TGCGCCAGCAGCTTGGGGGGGCAAGAGTTCTTC.

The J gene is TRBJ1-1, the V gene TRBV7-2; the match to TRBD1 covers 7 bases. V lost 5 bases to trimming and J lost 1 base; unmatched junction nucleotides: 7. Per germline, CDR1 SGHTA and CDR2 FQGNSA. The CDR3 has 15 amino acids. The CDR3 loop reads CASSPETGWNTEAFF. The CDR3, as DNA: TGTGCCAGCAGCCCGGAGACAGGGTGGAACACTGAAGCTTTCTTT.

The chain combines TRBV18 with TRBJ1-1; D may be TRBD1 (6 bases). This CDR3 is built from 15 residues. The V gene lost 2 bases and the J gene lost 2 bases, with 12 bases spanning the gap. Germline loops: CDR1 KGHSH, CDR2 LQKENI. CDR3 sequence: CASSPWSGENTEAFF. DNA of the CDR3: TGTGCCAGCTCACCATGGTCAGGGGAAAACACTGAAGCTTTCTTT. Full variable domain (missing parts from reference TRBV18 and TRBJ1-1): NAGVMQNPRHLVRRRGQEARLRCSPMKGHSHVYWYRQLPEEGLKFMVYLQKENIIDESGMPKERFSAEFPKEGPSILRIQQVVRGDSAAYFCASSPWSGENTEAFFGQGTRLTVV.

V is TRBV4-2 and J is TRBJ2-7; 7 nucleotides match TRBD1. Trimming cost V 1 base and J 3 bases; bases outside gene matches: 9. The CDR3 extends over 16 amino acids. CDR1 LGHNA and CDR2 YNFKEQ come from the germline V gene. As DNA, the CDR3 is TGTGCCAGCAGCCAAGCATCCGGGACAGCGAACTACGAGCAGTACTTC. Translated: CASSQASGTANYEQYF.

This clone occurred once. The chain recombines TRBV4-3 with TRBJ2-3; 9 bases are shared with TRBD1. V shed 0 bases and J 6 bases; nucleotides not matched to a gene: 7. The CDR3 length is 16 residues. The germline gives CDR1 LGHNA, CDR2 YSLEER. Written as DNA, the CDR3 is TGCGCCAGCAGCCAAGATTTGGGACAGGGTTCGGATACGCAGTATTTT. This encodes CASSQDLGQGSDTQYF.

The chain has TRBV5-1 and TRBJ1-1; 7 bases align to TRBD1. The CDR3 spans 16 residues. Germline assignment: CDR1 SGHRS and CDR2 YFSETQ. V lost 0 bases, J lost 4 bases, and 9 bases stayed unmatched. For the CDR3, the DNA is TGCGCCAGCAGCTTGGAGGCAGGGGGAATAAGCACTGAAGCTTTCTTT. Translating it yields CASSLEAGGISTEAFF.

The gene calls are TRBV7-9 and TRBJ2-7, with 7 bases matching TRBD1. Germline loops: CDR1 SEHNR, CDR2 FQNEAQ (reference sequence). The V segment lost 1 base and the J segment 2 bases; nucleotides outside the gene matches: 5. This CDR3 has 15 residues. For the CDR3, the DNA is TGTGCCAGCAGCTTAGGGACCGGACAGGCCTACGAGCAGTACTTC. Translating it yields CASSLGTGQAYEQYF.

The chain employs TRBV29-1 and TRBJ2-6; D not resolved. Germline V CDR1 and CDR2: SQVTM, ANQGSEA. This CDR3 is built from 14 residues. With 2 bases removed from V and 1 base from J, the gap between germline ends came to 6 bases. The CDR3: CSVESGSGANVLTF. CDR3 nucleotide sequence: TGCAGCGTTGAATCGGGTTCTGGGGCCAACGTCCTGACTTTC.

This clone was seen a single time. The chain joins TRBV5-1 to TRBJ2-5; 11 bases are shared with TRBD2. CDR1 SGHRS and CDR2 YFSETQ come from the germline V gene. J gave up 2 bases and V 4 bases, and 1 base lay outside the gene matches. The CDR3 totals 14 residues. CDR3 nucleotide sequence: TGCGCCAGCAGCCCTAGCGGGAGGCAAGAGACCCAGTACTTC. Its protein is CASSPSGRQETQYF. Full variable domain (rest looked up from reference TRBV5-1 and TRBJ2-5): KAGVTQTPRYLIKTRGQQVTLSCSPISGHRSVSWYQQTPGQGLQFLFEYFSETQRNKGNFPGRFSGRQFSNSRSEMNVSTLELGDSALYLCASSPSGRQETQYFGPGTRLLVL.

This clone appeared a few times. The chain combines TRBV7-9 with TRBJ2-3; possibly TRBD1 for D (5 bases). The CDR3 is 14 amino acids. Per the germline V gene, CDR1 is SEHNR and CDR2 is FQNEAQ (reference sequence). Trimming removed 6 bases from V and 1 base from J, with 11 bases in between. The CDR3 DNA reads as TGTGCCAGCAGTACACTACAGGGCACAGATACGCAGTATTTT. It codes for CASSTLQGTDTQYF.

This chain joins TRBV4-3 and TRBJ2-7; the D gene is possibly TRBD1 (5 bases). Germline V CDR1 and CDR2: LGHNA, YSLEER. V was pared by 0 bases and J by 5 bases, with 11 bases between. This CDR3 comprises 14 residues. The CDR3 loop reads CASSQDRQGDEQYF. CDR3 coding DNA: TGCGCCAGCAGCCAAGACCGGCAGGGTGACGAGCAGTACTTC.

The CDR3 region is CASGWWGGVKVTEAFF. The CDR3 DNA reads TGCGCCAGCGGTTGGTGGGGGGGGGTGAAAGTCACTGAAGCTTTCTTT. The genes are TRBV10-2 and TRBJ1-1; possible D gene TRBD1, 5 bases. V lost 8 bases and J lost 4, with 23 bases in between. Germline V gene data show CDR1 as WSHSY and CDR2 as SAAADI. The CDR3 totals 16 residues.

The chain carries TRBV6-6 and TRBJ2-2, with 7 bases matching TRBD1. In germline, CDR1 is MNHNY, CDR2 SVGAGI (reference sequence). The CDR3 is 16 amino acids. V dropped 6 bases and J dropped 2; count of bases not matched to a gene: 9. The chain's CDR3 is CASSHRQGTNTGELFF. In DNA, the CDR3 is TGTGCCAGCAGCCACCGACAGGGAACAAACACCGGGGAGCTGTTTTTT.

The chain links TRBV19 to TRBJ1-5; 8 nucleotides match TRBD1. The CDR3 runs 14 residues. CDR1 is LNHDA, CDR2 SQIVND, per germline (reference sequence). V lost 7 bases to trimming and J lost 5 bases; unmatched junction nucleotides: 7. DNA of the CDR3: TGTGCCAGTAATCAGGGGGCGCGGGATCAGCCCCAGCATTTT. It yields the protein CASNQGARDQPQHF.

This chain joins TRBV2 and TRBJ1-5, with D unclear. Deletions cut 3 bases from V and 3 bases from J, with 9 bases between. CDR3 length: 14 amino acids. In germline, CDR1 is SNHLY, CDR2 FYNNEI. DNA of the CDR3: TGTGCCAGCAGTGATCGCCAGATCAATCAGCCCCAGCATTTT. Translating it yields CASSDRQINQPQHF.